The present entry profiles one T cell receptor (beta chain) with its context. Its specificity is unknown. Germline CDR1 and CDR2: MNHEY and SMNVEV (reference sequence). The CDR3 totals 14 residues. V was shortened by 5 bases and J by 1 base, with 12 bases between the two germline ends. Individual cDNA molecules were tagged with unique molecular identifiers, the study reported. TCRdb passed the 5' RACE reads through MiXCR, listing each CDR3 protein once. The table lists about 86,000 distinct CDR3 sequences, approximately 15% of them singletons. This sample stems from a study of early T cells in non-severe SARS-CoV-2 infection. For the study at large: Sequenced bulk RNA came from whole blood that was unsorted, and chains were unpaired. Study-wide findings and caveats: Sequences matched to VDJdb favored anti-spike CD8 responses, while private and CD4 specificities were missed.

This rearrangement joins TRBV27 to TRBJ2-7; TRBD1 might be the D (6 bases). Input material: whole blood. The sequence derives from an adult who was a healthcare worker with PCR-confirmed SARS-CoV-2 infection or an uninfected control (not recorded which). DNA of the CDR3: TGTGCCAGCAGTCCGTACAGGGAATCCTACGAGCAGTACTTC. The encoded protein is CASSPYRESYEQYF.